This TCR beta chain was captured in a study of blood T cell repertoires in COVID-19. Germline V gives CDR1 SGHTA, CDR2 FQGNSA. The CDR3 loop spans 16 amino acids. V shed 0 bases and J 2 bases; nucleotides not matched to a gene: 7. Clones were sequenced by immunoSEQ multiplex PCR, and TCRdb holds only the in-frame ones, with some missing. In the table there are approximately 390,000 clones, nearly 90% of which are singletons. Material: PBMCs or T cells enriched from blood (not recorded which). The receptor's source is a middle-aged woman with acute COVID-19. This chain connects TRBV7-2 to TRBJ2-7; 7 nucleotides line up with TRBD2. The CDR3 region is CASSLAVGGIPYEQYF. CDR3 sequence (DNA): TGTGCCAGCAGCTTAGCAGTGGGGGGGATCCCCTACGAGCAGTACTTC.